The clone carrying this T cell receptor beta chain has more than one count but fewer than ten. What it recognizes is unknown. Reverse transcription of approximately 500 ng total RNA with a constant-region primer produced TCR beta cDNA. Slightly modified ARM-PCR served as the procedure for the TCR beta libraries. These libraries came from three rounds of nested multiplex PCR. Both of the initial two PCR rounds ran for around 9 cycles and employed TRBV1-TRBV30 forward primers alongside a C-beta reverse primer. TCRdb processed the multiplex PCR reads anew with MiXCR; each CDR3 protein has one entry. The sample has roughly 180,000 distinct CDR3 sequences; over 45% are singletons. The data belong to a study of tumor-infiltrating lymphocytes in primary liver carcinoma. Study-level information: Patients, male and female, were 30 to 69 years old.

Germline DNA was extracted too, while blood RNA derived from unsorted whole blood. No treatment had been given to the patients, who were chronically infected with HBV. Prior to surgery, about 4.3 milliliters of peripheral blood were drawn. The V end lost 2 bases, the J end lost 5 bases, and 25 bases lay between the germline ends. The CDR3 is made up of 19 amino acids. Whole-study results and caveats: Compared with tumor region pairs, tumor-adjacent and tumor-blood pairs overlapped less.

The sequence was collected from a man in his forties with primary liver carcinoma and hepatitis B virus infection. This chain uses TRBV6-7 with TRBJ2-1; tentative D call: TRBD2 (6 bases). Being an ORF, TRBV6-7 has a function that is uncertain. Sequencing was carried out using peripheral blood. The CDR3 loop reads CASSYVEAARRGGDNEQFF. CDR3 coding DNA: TGTGCCAGCAGTTACGTAGAAGCAGCCCGGAGAGGAGGGGACAATGAGCAGTTCTTC.